This T cell receptor (beta chain) was found in a study of blood T cell repertoires in COVID-19. Overall study: The analysed material was cDNA or gDNA that came from T cells, B-cell-depleted T cells, or PBMCs.

The study recruited people aged about 18 to 89 years across about two dozen US areas. Resolution of symptoms, clearance, or two negative PCRs was present in recovered Cohort 3 donors. This clone showed up just a few times. CDR1 and CDR2 from the germline V gene are MDHEN and SYDVKM. J gave up 6 bases and V 6 bases, and 5 bases lay outside the gene matches. The CDR3 has 12 amino acids. In the original workflow: Estimates of nucleated cell counts were drawn from the amplification of reference gene primers. Produced via immunoSEQ multiplex PCR; TCRdb's table is partial and in-frame only. V and J calls and clone size are those listed in that table; D and trimming were worked out from the DNA. Of about 200,000 clones detected, roughly 90% appear once; the ten largest clones hold roughly 8.1%.

The sample taken for sequencing was PBMCs or T cells enriched from blood (not recorded which). The TCR sequence derives from a woman between 18 and 29 years old who had recovered from COVID-19. V and J are TRBV28 and TRBJ2-7, with TRBD1 matching 7 bases. In DNA, the CDR3 is TGTGCCAGCAGATCAAACAGGGGCGAGCAGTACTTC. Encoded protein: CASRSNRGEQYF.